A single sample gave rise to the 13 T cell receptor beta chains below, sequenced in a study of blood T cell repertoires in COVID-19. Method: immunoSEQ multiplex PCR; TCRdb's copy keeps in-frame clones and lacks some. The sample yields around 400,000 clones, over 80% seen once. Sequenced: PBMCs or T cells enriched from blood (not recorded which). Receptors originate from a woman aged 50 to 60 who had recovered from COVID-19.

This chain connects TRBV5-5 to TRBJ1-1; no definite D call. Trimming stripped 4 bases from V and 4 bases from J, with 20 bases between. CDR1 is SGHKS and CDR2 is YYEKEE in the germline V gene (reference sequence). This CDR3 is 16 amino acids long. The chain's CDR3 is CASSVVRVRGSTEAFF. CDR3 nucleotides: TGTGCCAGCAGCGTTGTACGGGTGCGGGGATCCACTGAAGCTTTCTTT.

V and J are TRBV19 and TRBJ1-2; TRBD1 matches at 10 bases. Trimming removed 2 bases from V and 0 bases from J; junction bases left unmatched: 3. The germline V gene has CDR1 LNHDA and CDR2 SQIVND (reference sequence). The CDR3 consists of 16 residues. The CDR3 DNA is TGTGCCAGTAGTATACTTGGGACAGGGGCTAACTATGGCTACACCTTC. Translated: CASSILGTGANYGYTF.

For the CDR3, the DNA is TGTGCCAGCAGTTTGTTACGTATGGGGGGCCCCGGGACTAGCGGGAGGTTTCCCTACAATGAGCAGTTCTTC. This translates into CASSLLRMGGPGTSGRFPYNEQFF. This chain links TRBV27 with TRBJ2-1, with 15 bases identical to TRBD2. This CDR3 contains 24 residues. With 3 bases clipped from V and 2 bases from J, the junction kept 23 bases outside the gene matches. CDR1 MNHEY and CDR2 SMNVEV come from the germline V gene (reference sequence).

The chain employs TRBV6-5 and TRBJ2-1; 9 bases are shared with TRBD1. The CDR3 consists of 15 residues. Per germline, CDR1 MNHEY and CDR2 SVGAGI. The V segment lost 5 bases and the J segment 5 bases; nucleotides outside the gene matches: 7. CDR3 nucleotide sequence: TGTGCCAGCAGTCCGGGGACAGGGTTTAACAATGAGCAGTTCTTC. This sequence encodes CASSPGTGFNNEQFF.

The chain has TRBV11-1 and TRBJ2-1; maybe TRBD1 (6 bases). The V end lost 4 bases, the J end lost 7 bases, and 8 bases lay between the germline ends. The CDR3 is 12 amino acids. Looked up from germline, CDR1 is SGHAT and CDR2 is FQDESV (reference sequence). The CDR3 spells CASSSQGNEQFF. CDR3 in DNA: TGTGCCAGCAGCTCACAGGGTAATGAGCAGTTCTTC.

The chain combines TRBV25-1 with TRBJ1-1; D might be TRBD1 (5 bases). CDR3 length equals 13 residues. Trimming left V 6 bases short and J 1 base short, with 9 bases between. The germline V gene encodes CDR1 MGHDK and CDR2 SYGVNS. The CDR3 is CASSLTGNTEAFF. The CDR3 DNA reads as TGTGCCAGCAGCCTCACAGGGAACACTGAAGCTTTCTTT.

V usage is TRBV5-1 and J usage is TRBJ2-7; 7 nucleotides agree with TRBD1. The J segment lost 2 bases and the V segment lost 0 bases, leaving 17 bases of the junction unmatched. CDR1 and CDR2 from the germline V gene are SGHRS and YFSETQ. The CDR3 runs 19 residues. The chain's CDR3 is CASSLAQGVALPNPYEQYF. CDR3 DNA: TGCGCCAGCAGCTTGGCGCAGGGGGTAGCCCTCCCGAATCCCTACGAGCAGTACTTC.

The gene calls are TRBV6-8 and TRBJ1-1, with 8 bases identical to TRBD1. J lost 5 bases, V lost 2 bases, and 7 bases had no gene match. There are 15 residues in the CDR3. Germline loops: CDR1 MNHGY, CDR2 SAAAGT. The CDR3 is CASSYPGQVSTEAFF. The CDR3 region has the DNA TGTGCCAGCAGTTACCCGGGACAGGTAAGTACTGAAGCTTTCTTT.

The table lists this clone with a few counts. The chain has TRBV19 and TRBJ1-1, with unresolved D. CDR3 length: 14 residues. Trimming took off 0 bases at V and 7 bases at J, with 12 bases between the two ends. CDR1 and CDR2 from the germline V gene are LNHDA and SQIVND (reference sequence). CDR3 residues: CASSIDLGRGEAFF. The CDR3, as DNA: TGTGCCAGTAGTATAGATTTAGGTCGGGGTGAAGCTTTCTTT.

This chain connects TRBV11-3 to TRBJ1-1; TRBD1 matches at 9 bases. The CDR3 is made up of 16 amino acids. V was pared by 5 bases and J by 0 bases, with 7 bases of the junction left unmatched. The germline CDR1 and CDR2 sequences are SGHNT and YENEEA. Here the CDR3 reads CASSRGTGYMNTEAFF. The CDR3 DNA reads as TGTGCCAGCAGCCGAGGGACAGGGTATATGAACACTGAAGCTTTCTTT.

This chain uses TRBV5-1 with TRBJ1-4; TRBD1 agrees at 9 bases. With V trimmed by 4 bases and J by 8 bases, 9 bases remained unmatched. Germline values: CDR1 SGHRS, CDR2 YFSETQ. This CDR3 region has 15 residues. The CDR3 DNA is TGCGCCAGCAGCCTATCGGGACAGGGTCGGGAAAAACTGTTTTTT. Encoded protein: CASSLSGQGREKLFF.

This chain links TRBV7-6 with TRBJ2-7; TRBD1 might be the D (6 bases). The CDR3 has 18 amino acids. Germline V gives CDR1 SGHVS, CDR2 FNYEAQ. Between the trimmed V and J ends, which lost 1 base and 0 bases, there was a span of 19 bases. Here the CDR3 reads CASSLGPSGRGSSYEQYF. Written as DNA, the CDR3 is TGTGCCAGCAGCTTAGGGCCCAGTGGCAGGGGAAGCTCCTACGAGCAGTACTTC.

This clone was counted only a few times. Other DNA sequences in the same sample also yield this CDR3. The rearrangement links TRBV19 to TRBJ1-2; 9 bases align to TRBD1. Germline CDR1 reads LNHDA; CDR2 reads SQIVND (reference sequence). The CDR3 is 13 amino acids. J gave up 6 bases and V 5 bases, and 4 bases lay outside the gene matches. Here the CDR3 reads CASSPRTGDGYTF. CDR3 DNA sequence: TGTGCCAGTAGTCCCCGGACAGGGGATGGCTACACCTTC.